Shown below are 15 T cell receptor beta chains from a single sample sequenced in a study of cytomegalovirus exposure and HLA in healthy donors. PCR used 60 Vbeta primers and 13 Jbeta primers. Profiling relied on immunoSEQ multiplex PCR, and the TCRdb table lists in-frame clones only, not all of them. The data hold some 200,000 clones, with about 13% observed a single time. The material sequenced was PBMCs. These receptors all come from a man in his fifties or sixties in good health and CMV-seropositive.

The V gene is TRBV14, the J gene TRBJ2-7; D unclear. The V gene lost 4 bases and the J gene lost 2 bases, with 12 bases spanning the gap. The CDR3 loop spans 14 amino acids. From germline, CDR1 is SGHDN and CDR2 FVKESK. The CDR3 DNA reads TGTGCCAGCAGCCTTTGGGCAGCCACCTACGAGCAGTACTTC. This translates into CASSLWAATYEQYF.

The chain has TRBV11-2 and TRBJ1-1; D remains ambiguous. The CDR3 is 12 amino acids. Germline V gene lookup returns CDR1 SGHAT and CDR2 FQNNGV. V lost 1 base and J 11 bases, leaving 11 bases between the germline ends. The CDR3 coding sequence is TGTGCCAGCAGCTTAGTGTTTCCCATGGCTTTCTTT. It encodes CASSLVFPMAFF.

The rearrangement uses TRBV6-5 and TRBJ2-3; 7 bases map to TRBD2. The CDR3 sequence is 15 residues long. CDR1 and CDR2 (germline): MNHEY, SVGAGI. V shed 8 bases, J shed 0 bases, and the junction held 8 bases outside the gene matches. CDR3 amino acids: CASRKRGVSTDTQYF. For the CDR3, the DNA is TGTGCCAGCCGCAAACGGGGGGTTAGCACAGATACGCAGTATTTT.

There are a few counts of this clone. The genes are TRBV7-6 and TRBJ1-1; no clear D. The V and J ends lost 2 bases and 0 bases respectively, with 13 bases between them. Looked up from germline, CDR1 is SGHVS and CDR2 is FNYEAQ. The CDR3 totals 16 residues. The CDR3, as DNA: TGTGCCAGCAGCTTAAGGTCTGGGAGGTTGAACACTGAAGCTTTCTTT. Translated, it gives CASSLRSGRLNTEAFF.

Concerning this clone: Within the sample, other DNA sequences also encode this same CDR3. The chain employs TRBV28 and TRBJ1-1; D might be TRBD1 (5 bases). CDR1 and CDR2 from the germline V gene are MDHEN and SYDVKM. CDR3 length: 14 residues. The V end was cut by 5 bases, the J end by 1 base, with 11 bases between. CDR3 loop: CASSPGGPNTEAFF. The CDR3, as DNA: TGTGCCAGCAGTCCCGGGGGACCGAACACTGAAGCTTTCTTT.

Remarks on this clone: A much more abundant neighbour one base away suggests this may be a read error. The chain recombines TRBV7-2 with TRBJ1-3, with D perhaps matching TRBD1 (6 bases). The V end lost 6 bases, the J end lost 0 bases, and 6 bases lay between the germline ends. Germline values: CDR1 SGHTA, CDR2 FQGNSA. This CDR3 comprises 13 residues. In DNA, the CDR3 is TGTGCCAGCAGGGACAGCTCTGGAAACACCATATATTTT. Translating gives CASRDSSGNTIYF.

This clone was seen more than once but under ten times. The V call is TRBV14, the J call TRBJ1-2, with TRBD1 matching over 8 bases. The V gene end was trimmed by 5 bases and the J gene end by 3 bases; junction bases not matched to a gene: 2. Germline CDR1 SGHDN, CDR2 FVKESK. The CDR3 consists of 13 residues. As DNA, the CDR3 is TGTGCCAGCAGCTGGACAGGGTACTATGGCTACACCTTC. Amino acid sequence: CASSWTGYYGYTF.

This clone turned up a few times. The chain has TRBV21-1 and TRBJ1-5; the table's D gene call, TRBD1, was not cross checked with the DNA. TRBV21-1 is classified as a pseudogene. CDR3 length: 14 amino acids. The CDR3 DNA reads as TGTGCCAGCACCCGGGACAGGGAGGACCAGCCCCAGCATTTT. Its protein product is CASTRDREDQPQHF.

There are a few counts of this clone. The chain recombines TRBV7-2 with TRBJ1-6, with a weak D call TRBD1 (5 bases). V was pared by 5 bases and J by 4 bases, with 15 bases between. The CDR3 totals 16 residues. Germline V gene lookup returns CDR1 SGHTA and CDR2 FQGNSA. The CDR3 is CASSPGATAYNSPLHF. The CDR3 DNA sequence: TGTGCCAGCAGCCCTGGCGCGACAGCTTATAATTCACCCCTCCACTTT.

This clone was counted only a few times. The chain links TRBV5-4 to TRBJ2-3; 9 positions match TRBD1. Germline-derived CDR1 and CDR2 are SGHNT and YYREEE (reference sequence). The CDR3 is 17 residues long. With V trimmed by 3 bases and J by 4 bases, 12 bases remained unmatched. Here the CDR3 DNA reads TGTGCCAGCAGCTCCCTGACGGGACAGGGAAGACCAGATACGCAGTATTTT. As protein: CASSSLTGQGRPDTQYF.

This clone was detected only a few times. This sequence joins TRBV6-5 and TRBJ2-5; 9 nucleotides align to TRBD1. V gave up 6 bases and J gave up 4 bases; unmatched junction bases: 9. In germline, CDR1 is MNHEY, CDR2 SVGAGI. This CDR3 has 15 amino acids. CDR3 DNA: TGTGCCAGCAGCAACCACAGGGGGCGAGGAGAGACCCAGTACTTC. Residues: CASSNHRGRGETQYF.

The chain couples TRBV4-2 to TRBJ2-1; TRBD2 is a possible D gene (6 bases). Germline CDR1 and CDR2: LGHNA and YNFKEQ. The V end lost 4 bases, the J end lost 6 bases, and 13 bases lay between the germline ends. The CDR3 is made up of 14 amino acids. The CDR3 region is CASSLRWGGNEQFF. In nucleotides, the CDR3 is TGTGCCAGCAGCCTCCGTTGGGGAGGCAATGAGCAGTTCTTC.

This clone was observed a handful of times. The CDR3 region is CASSPGDRSNEKLFF. CDR3 DNA sequence: TGTGCCAGCAGCCCTGGTGACAGGTCTAATGAAAAACTGTTTTTT. The V and J genes are TRBV5-8 and TRBJ1-4; the D gene is possibly TRBD1 (6 bases). V shed 4 bases and J shed 3 bases, with 13 bases lying between them. CDR3 length equals 15 residues. Germline loops: CDR1 SGHTS, CDR2 YDEGEE.

The chain links TRBV6-5 to TRBJ1-2; 11 bases agree with TRBD1. V lost 4 bases and J lost 4; bases outside the gene matches: 8. The length of the CDR3 is 16 residues. Germline CDR1 MNHEY, CDR2 SVGAGI. CDR3 in amino acids: CASSFIRTGGGYGYTF. In nucleotides, the CDR3 is TGTGCCAGCAGTTTCATACGGACAGGGGGCGGCTATGGCTACACCTTC.

This clone was picked up a small number of times. V and J are TRBV4-2 and TRBJ2-7; D not certain. V lost 0 bases, J lost 0 bases, and 15 bases lay in between. There are 17 residues in the CDR3. Germline CDR1 is LGHNA and CDR2 is YNFKEQ. The CDR3, as DNA: TGTGCCAGCAGCCAAGAGGTCCGGTTGGCTAGCTCCTACGAGCAGTACTTC. Translating gives CASSQEVRLASSYEQYF.